These 29 T cell receptor beta chains originate from one sample sequenced in a study of T cell responses to AZD1222 COVID-19 vaccine. Method: immunoSEQ multiplex PCR; TCRdb's copy keeps in-frame clones and lacks some. The sample consists of some 28,000 clones, around 80% of them appearing once. The sequencing here drew on peripheral blood, taken on day 0 of AZD1222 vaccination. Receptors originate from an adult in good health.

This clone was counted between two and nine times. CDR3 DNA: TGTGCCAGCAGCTTAGCTGGTAGGAGGGGGCAAGGAAACACCATATATTTT. It translates to CASSLAGRRGQGNTIYF. J is TRBJ1-3 and V is TRBV7-2, with 7 bases fitting TRBD1. CDR3 size: 17 residues. J was trimmed by 4 bases and V by 0 bases; bases with no gene match: 9. The germline V gene has CDR1 SGHTA and CDR2 FQGNSA.

The rearrangement joins TRBV3-1 (or the pseudogene TRBV3-2) to TRBJ1-6; D uncertain. Germline CDR1 reads LGHDT; CDR2 reads YNNKEL (reference sequence). V lost 4 bases and J lost 7, with 11 bases in between. The CDR3 length is 14 residues. The CDR3 region is CASSPQSRNSPLHF. DNA of the CDR3: TGTGCCAGCAGCCCCCAATCAAGGAATTCACCCCTCCACTTT.

The rearrangement joins TRBV5-4 to TRBJ2-3; 8 bases are a match to TRBD2. The CDR3 consists of 11 residues. Germline CDR1 and CDR2: SGHNT and YYREEE (reference sequence). Trimming at V came to 5 bases and at J to 10 bases, leaving 3 bases not matched to a gene. This chain's CDR3 is CASSGTRAQYF. The CDR3 DNA sequence: TGTGCCAGCAGTGGGACTAGGGCGCAGTATTTT.

V usage is TRBV27 and J usage is TRBJ1-5; 7 positions agree with TRBD1. The junction had 13 bases not matched to a gene; V was cut back by 5 bases and J by 6 bases. CDR1 MNHEY and CDR2 SMNVEV come from the germline V gene (reference sequence). The CDR3 totals 16 residues. The DNA of the CDR3 is TGTGCCAGCAGTCCCCGACAGGGTGGGGTGGGTCAGCCCCAGCATTTT. As protein: CASSPRQGGVGQPQHF.

V gene TRBV18 combines with J gene TRBJ1-1, with 8 bases aligning to TRBD1. The CDR3 is 15 amino acids. Germline values: CDR1 KGHSH, CDR2 LQKENI. V lost 2 bases to trimming and J lost 3 bases; unmatched junction nucleotides: 5. The DNA for the CDR3 is TGTGCCAGCTCACCATCAGGGGGCTCGTACACTGAAGCTTTCTTT. As protein: CASSPSGGSYTEAFF. Variable domain in full (rest from reference TRBV18 and TRBJ1-1): NAGVMQNPRHLVRRRGQEARLRCSPMKGHSHVYWYRQLPEEGLKFMVYLQKENIIDESGMPKERFSAEFPKEGPSILRIQQVVRGDSAAYFCASSPSGGSYTEAFFGQGTRLTVV.

The gene calls are TRBV2 and TRBJ2-3, with unresolved D. V was pared by 0 bases and J by 4 bases, with 14 bases between. Germline CDR1 reads SNHLY; CDR2 reads FYNNEI. The CDR3 loop spans 16 amino acids. CDR3: CASSEAQVVGSDTQYF. CDR3 DNA sequence: TGTGCCAGCAGTGAAGCGCAGGTAGTTGGGTCAGATACGCAGTATTTT.

The chain combines TRBV19 with TRBJ2-4, with TRBD2 identical over 12 bases. CDR1 is LNHDA and CDR2 is SQIVND in the germline V gene (reference sequence). J was trimmed by 8 bases and V by 7 bases; bases with no gene match: 12. This CDR3 region has 16 residues. The CDR3 DNA sequence: TGTGCCAGTACTAATGGGCTAGCGGGAGGGCAGGACATTCAGTACTTC. Protein: CASTNGLAGGQDIQYF.

This clone was picked up a small number of times. The CDR3 DNA reads TGTGCCAGCAGCCCCCGACAGGGCTTTAGCACTGAAGCTTTCTTT. Translated, it gives CASSPRQGFSTEAFF. J is TRBJ1-1 and V is TRBV9; 7 bases map to TRBD1. The CDR3 contains 15 residues. Germline V gene sequence: CDR1 SGDLS, CDR2 YYNGEE. V shed 4 bases and J 4 bases; nucleotides not matched to a gene: 10. Variable domain in full (rest from reference TRBV9 and TRBJ1-1): DSGVTQTPKHLITATGQRVTLRCSPRSGDLSVYWYQQSLDQGLQFLIQYYNGEERAKGNILERFSAQQFPDLHSELNLSSLELGDSALYFCASSPRQGFSTEAFFGQGTRLTVV.

The genes are TRBV19 and TRBJ1-1; D ambiguous. CDR1 is LNHDA and CDR2 is SQIVND in the germline V gene (reference sequence). CDR3 length: 14 residues. V lost 3 bases and J 1 base, leaving 9 bases between the germline ends. CDR3 in amino acids: CASSMRRGNTEAFF. The CDR3 nucleotides read TGTGCCAGTAGTATGAGGAGAGGGAACACTGAAGCTTTCTTT.

This chain joins TRBV6-1 and TRBJ1-5, with 7 bases that match TRBD1. Germline CDR1 reads MNHNS; CDR2 reads SASEGT. The CDR3 has 18 residues. J lost 0 bases, V lost 4 bases, and 12 bases had no gene match. The CDR3 sequence: CASSGRRGTAVSNQPQHF. The CDR3, as DNA: TGTGCCAGCAGTGGCAGAAGGGGGACAGCTGTTAGCAATCAGCCCCAGCATTTT.

The chain joins TRBV6-1 to TRBJ1-5, with D uncertain. Between the trimmed V and J ends, which lost 2 bases and 2 bases, there was a span of 13 bases. The CDR3 runs 16 residues. Germline V gene lookup returns CDR1 MNHNS and CDR2 SASEGT. CDR3 nucleotides: TGTGCCAGCAGTGAACTTAGAAAAACGGGCAATCAGCCCCAGCATTTT. Translation gives CASSELRKTGNQPQHF.

The V and J genes are TRBV6-1 and TRBJ1-2; D is uncertain. In germline, CDR1 is MNHNS, CDR2 SASEGT. The ends were cut back, 1 base at V and 4 bases at J, with 10 bases in the middle. The CDR3 runs to 14 residues. The CDR3 sequence: CASSEGRTGYGYTF. In nucleotides, the CDR3 is TGTGCCAGCAGTGAAGGGCGAACCGGCTATGGCTACACCTTC.

This sequence joins TRBV24-1 and TRBJ2-3; unclear D gene. V shed 2 bases and J shed 4 bases, with 6 bases lying between them. The CDR3 sequence is 13 residues long. Germline V gives CDR1 KGHDR, CDR2 SFDVKD. The CDR3 nucleotides read TGTGCCACCAGTGATTCGGCAGCAGATACGCAGTATTTT. This encodes CATSDSAADTQYF.

The V call is TRBV24-1, the J call TRBJ2-1, with 10 bases fitting TRBD2. CDR3 length: 15 amino acids. V trimming: 7 bases; J trimming: 10 bases; junction bases outside the gene matches: 12. CDR1 is KGHDR and CDR2 is SFDVKD in the germline V gene. Here the CDR3 reads CATSAPGAGGLEQFF. The CDR3 nucleotides read TGTGCCACCAGCGCTCCCGGAGCGGGAGGGTTGGAGCAGTTCTTC.

CDR3: CASSQDFQATYGYTF. CDR3 nucleotides: TGTGCCAGCAGCCAAGATTTCCAGGCGACCTATGGCTACACCTTC. The chain uses TRBV4-2 and TRBJ1-2; unclear D gene. V shed 0 bases and J shed 4 bases, with 12 bases lying between them. Germline V gene data show CDR1 as LGHNA and CDR2 as YNFKEQ. This CDR3 comprises 15 residues.

The V gene is TRBV18, the J gene TRBJ1-2; tentatively, D is TRBD1 (6 bases). Germline V CDR1 and CDR2: KGHSH, LQKENI. V lost 4 bases to trimming and J lost 8 bases, with 20 bases between them. This CDR3 comprises 15 residues. The CDR3 bases are TGTGCCAGCTCACGGGACACGGGAAGGCTATTGGGCTACACCTTC. Protein: CASSRDTGRLLGYTF.

This clone has more than one count but fewer than ten. The chain joins TRBV11-3 to TRBJ2-3; D uncertain. Germline V gene sequence: CDR1 SGHNT, CDR2 YENEEA. Between the trimmed V and J ends, which lost 3 bases and 0 bases, there was a span of 7 bases. The CDR3 totals 14 residues. This CDR3 reads CASSFRASTDTQYF. CDR3 nucleotides: TGTGCCAGCAGCTTCCGCGCTAGCACAGATACGCAGTATTTT.

The chain links TRBV6-5 to TRBJ1-1; TRBD1 is a possible D gene (6 bases). The germline V gene encodes CDR1 MNHEY and CDR2 SVGAGI. This CDR3 is 15 amino acids long. V lost 4 bases, J lost 1 base, and 13 bases lay in between. The CDR3 DNA reads as TGTGCCAGCAGTTCCCGGGACACCGCGAACACTGAAGCTTTCTTT. Translated, it gives CASSSRDTANTEAFF.

For the CDR3, the DNA is TGCGCCAGCAGCACCCAGTTCGACAGGGGTGGTTCCACCTTC. It translates to CASSTQFDRGGSTF. The chain employs TRBV5-1 and TRBJ1-2, with 8 bases identical to TRBD1. The CDR3 length is 14 residues. CDR1 and CDR2 from the germline V gene are SGHRS and YFSETQ. Germline trimming cut 4 bases from V and 13 bases from J; bases unmatched to any gene: 15. Full variable domain (rest looked up from reference TRBV5-1 and TRBJ1-2): KAGVTQTPRYLIKTRGQQVTLSCSPISGHRSVSWYQQTPGQGLQFLFEYFSETQRNKGNFPGRFSGRQFSNSRSEMNVSTLELGDSALYLCASSTQFDRGGSTFGSGTRLTVV.

This chain joins TRBV18 and TRBJ2-7; possibly TRBD2 for D (5 bases). CDR1 is KGHSH, CDR2 LQKENI, per germline. CDR3 length: 14 residues. V shed 3 bases and J shed 0 bases, with 9 bases lying between them. In nucleotides, the CDR3 is TGTGCCAGCTCACCGACGGGGAGCTCCTACGAGCAGTACGTC. Translated: CASSPTGSSYEQYV.

V and J are TRBV6-2 or TRBV6-3 and TRBJ1-1; tentatively, D is TRBD1 (5 bases). The germline CDR1 and CDR2 sequences are MNHEY and SVGEGT. The CDR3 consists of 15 residues. The V gene lost 2 bases and the J gene lost 0 bases, with 10 bases spanning the gap. For the CDR3, the DNA is TGTGCCAGCAGTTACAGGGGACCCATGAACACTGAAGCTTTCTTT. Amino acid sequence: CASSYRGPMNTEAFF.

The rearrangement links TRBV6-2 or TRBV6-3 to TRBJ2-7, with D maybe TRBD2 (5 bases). V was clipped by 6 bases and J by 4 bases, with 10 bases between them. Looked up from germline, CDR1 is MNHEY and CDR2 is SVGEGT. The CDR3 runs 12 residues. The CDR3 DNA follows: TGTGCCAGCAGCCGGACTTGGTACGAGCAGTACGTC. Translated: CASSRTWYEQYV.

The genes are TRBV7-9 and TRBJ1-5, with TRBD1 matching 8 bases. This CDR3 is 14 amino acids long. Germline V gene sequence: CDR1 SEHNR, CDR2 FQNEAQ (reference sequence). Trimming removed 5 bases from V and 2 bases from J; junction bases left unmatched: 2. The CDR3 here is CASSADRGNQPQHF. The CDR3 DNA follows: TGTGCCAGCAGCGCGGACAGGGGCAATCAGCCCCAGCATTTT.

The rearrangement uses TRBV28 and TRBJ1-2, with 9 positions matching TRBD1. CDR1 and CDR2 from the germline V gene are MDHEN and SYDVKM. The ends lost 4 bases at V and 7 bases at J; junction bases unmatched: 7. The CDR3 sequence is 14 residues long. CDR3 amino acids: CASSSLQGAGGYTF. The CDR3 nucleotides are TGTGCCAGCAGTTCGCTACAGGGGGCGGGTGGCTACACCTTC.

The chain couples TRBV9 to TRBJ1-5; D is ambiguous. The CDR3 sequence is 14 residues long. V lost 0 bases, J lost 2 bases, and 6 bases lay in between. Germline CDR1 is SGDLS and CDR2 is YYNGEE. CDR3 sequence reads: CASSVDSRNQPQHF. The CDR3, as DNA: TGTGCCAGCAGCGTAGACAGCCGCAATCAGCCCCAGCATTTT. Supplemented by reference TRBV9 and TRBJ1-5, the full variable domain reads DSGVTQTPKHLITATGQRVTLRCSPRSGDLSVYWYQQSLDQGLQFLIQYYNGEERAKGNILERFSAQQFPDLHSELNLSSLELGDSALYFCASSVDSRNQPQHFGDGTRLSIL.

The V and J genes are TRBV5-1 and TRBJ1-4; D is unresolved. CDR3 length: 14 amino acids. Germline CDR1 reads SGHRS; CDR2 reads YFSETQ. The V end lost 1 base, the J end lost 8 bases, and 12 bases lay between the germline ends. Written as DNA, the CDR3 is TGCGCCAGCAGCTTGACAAGTGAAGGGGAAAAACTGTTTTTT. Translation: CASSLTSEGEKLFF.

The chain recombines TRBV5-5 with TRBJ2-1; 7 nucleotides match TRBD2. CDR1 is SGHKS, CDR2 YYEKEE, per germline (reference sequence). Trimming took 4 bases from V and 10 from J; bases not matched to a gene: 17. CDR3 size: 16 residues. CDR3 DNA sequence: TGTGCCAGCAGCCCCACTCGGACTGGCGGGAGAGGCGAGCAGTTCTTC. Amino acid sequence: CASSPTRTGGRGEQFF.

In the case of this clone: This CDR3 is also generated by other DNA sequences in the sample. The chain employs TRBV18 and TRBJ2-7; the D gene is possibly TRBD1 (5 bases). Germline CDR1 reads KGHSH; CDR2 reads LQKENI. Trimming took off 3 bases at V and 2 bases at J, with 11 bases between the two ends. The CDR3 spans 14 residues. The CDR3 nucleotides are TGTGCCAGCTCACCCAGGCAGGGCACCTACGAGCAGTACGTC. This gives the protein CASSPRQGTYEQYV.

The V and J genes are TRBV12-5 and TRBJ2-6; 7 bases fit TRBD1. Looked up from germline, CDR1 is LGHNT and CDR2 is FRNRAP. J lost 4 bases, V lost 6 bases, and 9 bases had no gene match. CDR3 length: 16 residues. The CDR3, as DNA: TGTGCTAGTGGCCGGGACAGAGGGTTCGGGGCCAACGTCCTGACTTTC. Translation gives CASGRDRGFGANVLTF.